Below, 29 T cell receptor beta chains from the same sample are listed, as sequenced in a study of T cell responses to AZD1222 COVID-19 vaccine. Sequenced by immunoSEQ multiplex PCR; TCRdb stores in-frame clones only, minus some. The profile shows approximately 120,000 clones, about 90% of them singletons. The sample here was peripheral blood, taken on day 0 of AZD1222 vaccination. These receptors were obtained from an adult in good health.

The V and J genes are TRBV27 and TRBJ2-3; D is possibly TRBD2 (5 bases). V lost 6 bases to trimming and J lost 6 bases, with 10 bases between them. The germline V gene encodes CDR1 MNHEY and CDR2 SMNVEV (reference sequence). The CDR3 consists of 12 residues. Here the CDR3 DNA reads TGTGCCAGCAGGGCTAGCTATGATACGCAGTATTTT. It is translated as CASRASYDTQYF.

V is TRBV11-2 and J is TRBJ2-1; D ambiguous. The germline gives CDR1 SGHAT, CDR2 FQNNGV. The CDR3 length is 14 residues. V lost 5 bases and J lost 8, with 16 bases in between. The CDR3 bases are TGTGCCAGCAGCACGAATCTAGTTTTAGATGAGCAGTTCTTC. Translating gives CASSTNLVLDEQFF.

This sequence joins TRBV7-2 and TRBJ2-1; D gene ambiguous. V dropped 4 bases and J dropped 7 bases, with 11 bases sitting between them. CDR1 SGHTA and CDR2 FQGNSA come from the germline V gene. This CDR3 is 13 amino acids long. This CDR3 is CASSSQLANEQFF. The CDR3 DNA is TGTGCCAGCAGCTCTCAATTAGCAAATGAGCAGTTCTTC. The whole variable domain, filled in from reference TRBV7-2 and TRBJ2-1, reads GAGVSQSPSNKVTEKGKDVELRCDPISGHTALYWYRQSLGQGLEFLIYFQGNSAPDKSGLPSDRFSAERTGGSVSTLTIQRTQQEDSAVYLCASSSQLANEQFFGPGTRLTVL.

This chain uses TRBV29-1 with TRBJ1-1; 10 nucleotides line up with TRBD1. The germline V gene encodes CDR1 SQVTM and CDR2 ANQGSEA. V gave up 7 bases and J gave up 8 bases; unmatched junction bases: 7. The CDR3 contains 12 residues. CDR3 loop: CSASGTGVEAFF. The CDR3 nucleotides read TGCAGCGCCTCCGGGACAGGGGTGGAAGCTTTCTTT.

This chain joins TRBV5-4 and TRBJ1-4; no firm D call. Trimming took 4 bases from V and 7 from J, leaving 20 bases between them. The CDR3 has 16 amino acids. The germline V gene encodes CDR1 SGHNT and CDR2 YYREEE (reference sequence). CDR3: CASSRTVGSAGEKLFF. Written as DNA, the CDR3 is TGTGCCAGCAGCCGCACTGTGGGCTCAGCAGGTGAAAAACTGTTTTTT.

The chain employs TRBV6-2 or TRBV6-3 and TRBJ2-1; 11 nucleotides match TRBD2. The V gene's germline CDR1 is MNHEY and CDR2 SVGEGT. The CDR3 sequence is 17 residues long. Germline trimming cut 5 bases from V and 5 bases from J; bases unmatched to any gene: 11. Here the CDR3 DNA reads TGTGCCAGCAGTAGCCTGGGACTAGCGGCTGAACACAATGAGCAGTTCTTC. The encoded protein is CASSSLGLAAEHNEQFF.

This CDR3 reads CSARSSHGYTF. The CDR3 DNA sequence: TGCAGTGCTAGATCCTCCCATGGCTACACCTTC. The gene calls are TRBV20-1 and TRBJ1-2; no clear D gene. The germline V gene encodes CDR1 DFQATT and CDR2 SNEGSKA (reference sequence). V dropped 2 bases and J dropped 6 bases, with 7 bases sitting between them. There are 11 residues in the CDR3.

J is TRBJ1-5 and V is TRBV7-2, with a possible D match to TRBD1 (5 bases). Germline loops: CDR1 SGHTA, CDR2 FQGNSA. Trimming pared 5 bases from V and 5 bases from J, leaving 10 bases between. The CDR3 covers 13 residues. CDR3 in amino acids: CASSTQGDQPQHF. The CDR3 nucleotides read TGTGCCAGCAGCACCCAGGGAGATCAGCCCCAGCATTTT. The variable domain in full, completed from reference TRBV7-2 and TRBJ1-5, reads GAGVSQSPSNKVTEKGKDVELRCDPISGHTALYWYRQSLGQGLEFLIYFQGNSAPDKSGLPSDRFSAERTGGSVSTLTIQRTQQEDSAVYLCASSTQGDQPQHFGDGTRLSIL.

V is TRBV28 and J is TRBJ2-7; no firm D call. This CDR3 has 14 amino acids. The V gene lost 2 bases and the J gene lost 0 bases, with 8 bases spanning the gap. The germline V gene has CDR1 MDHEN and CDR2 SYDVKM. The DNA of the CDR3 is TGTGCCAGCAGTTTAGTGAAAAGCTCCTACGAGCAGTACTTC. This encodes CASSLVKSSYEQYF. Using reference TRBV28 and TRBJ2-7 for the parts outside the CDR3, the full variable domain is DVKVTQSSRYLVKRTGEKVFLECVQDMDHENMFWYRQDPGLGLRLIYFSYDVKMKEKGDIPEGYSVSREKKERFSLILESASTNQTSMYLCASSLVKSSYEQYFGPGTRLTVT.

CDR3 sequence: CATSPVIGQGNGEQYF. The CDR3 DNA is TGTGCCACTTCGCCGGTCATAGGGCAGGGTAATGGCGAGCAGTACTTC. The chain has TRBV5-5 and TRBJ2-7, with D tentatively TRBD1 (5 bases). V was pared by 9 bases and J by 6 bases, with 28 bases between. This CDR3 is 16 amino acids long. The germline V gene has CDR1 SGHKS and CDR2 YYEKEE (reference sequence). The whole variable domain, remainder taken from reference TRBV5-5 and TRBJ2-7, is DAGVTQSPTHLIKTRGQQVTLRCSPISGHKSVSWYQQVLGQGPQFIFQYYEKEERGRGNFPDRFSARQFPNYSSELNVNALLLGDSALYLCATSPVIGQGNGEQYFGPGTRLTVT.

This clone was counted between two and nine times. The V call is TRBV4-2, the J call TRBJ2-7; 8 bases agree with TRBD1. The CDR3 length is 15 residues. CDR1 and CDR2 from the germline V gene are LGHNA and YNFKEQ. V trimming: 3 bases; J trimming: 2 bases; junction bases outside the gene matches: 6. CDR3 loop: CASSQRQGRTYEQYF. CDR3 nucleotide sequence: TGTGCCAGCAGCCAGCGACAGGGGAGGACCTACGAGCAGTACTTC.

This clone was found a few times. J is TRBJ2-7 and V is TRBV19; D gene uncertain. This CDR3 is 13 amino acids long. Looked up from germline, CDR1 is LNHDA and CDR2 is SQIVND (reference sequence). V gave up 4 bases and J gave up 0 bases, with 7 bases separating them. The chain's CDR3 is CASSSAISYEQYF. For the CDR3, the DNA is TGTGCCAGTAGTAGCGCGATCTCCTACGAGCAGTACTTC. Drawing the rest from reference TRBV19 and TRBJ2-7, the complete variable domain is DGGITQSPKYLFRKEGQNVTLSCEQNLNHDAMYWYRQDPGQGLRLIYYSQIVNDFQKGDIAEGYSVSREKKESFPLTVTSAQKNPTAFYLCASSSAISYEQYFGPGTRLTVT.

This chain uses TRBV19 with TRBJ2-5, with D unresolved. The CDR3 loop spans 13 amino acids. Trimming left V 5 bases short and J 4 bases short, with 11 bases between. Germline loops: CDR1 LNHDA, CDR2 SQIVND (reference sequence). As DNA, the CDR3 is TGTGCCAGTAGTGGCGCAGGAGCAGAGACCCAGTACTTC. Translation gives CASSGAGAETQYF.

The gene calls are TRBV24-1 and TRBJ2-1; perhaps D is TRBD1 or TRBD2 (5 bases each). CDR1 KGHDR and CDR2 SFDVKD come from the germline V gene. The V gene lost 3 bases and the J gene lost 8 bases, with 16 bases spanning the gap. The CDR3 covers 15 residues. CDR3 loop: CATSDMGPDVYEQFF. The CDR3 DNA follows: TGTGCCACCAGTGATATGGGACCGGACGTTTATGAGCAGTTCTTC.

The chain combines TRBV7-2 with TRBJ2-1; D possibly uses TRBD1 or TRBD2 (5 bases each). The CDR3 totals 14 residues. CDR1 SGHTA and CDR2 FQGNSA come from the germline V gene. The V and J ends lost 1 base and 6 bases respectively, with 10 bases between them. The CDR3 DNA reads as TGTGCCAGCAGCTTAGGAGGGGTAGGCAATGAGCAGTTCTTC. Translated: CASSLGGVGNEQFF.

The chain combines TRBV7-6 with TRBJ2-5, with 7 positions matching TRBD1. In germline, CDR1 is SGHVS, CDR2 FNYEAQ. J gave up 5 bases and V 1 base, and 10 bases lay outside the gene matches. The CDR3 has 16 amino acids. CDR3 sequence reads: CASSLEGAGRGETQYF. CDR3 nucleotides: TGTGCCAGCAGCTTAGAGGGGGCAGGACGCGGTGAGACCCAGTACTTC.

V gene TRBV28 combines with J gene TRBJ2-7; D not resolved. Germline V gives CDR1 MDHEN, CDR2 SYDVKM. CDR3 length: 13 residues. Trimming took off 9 bases at V and 5 bases at J, with 17 bases between the two ends. This chain's CDR3 is CASPGPRSNEQYF. The DNA of the CDR3 is TGTGCCAGTCCGGGTCCTAGGAGTAACGAGCAGTACTTC.

The chain employs TRBV7-9 and TRBJ1-4, with D maybe TRBD1 (5 bases). This CDR3 region has 16 residues. V dropped 5 bases and J dropped 1 base, with 14 bases sitting between them. Germline assignment: CDR1 SEHNR and CDR2 FQNEAQ (reference sequence). CDR3 sequence (DNA): TGTGCCAGCAGCCAGGCTGGGGCTGGAACTAATGAAAAACTGTTTTTT. It specifies CASSQAGAGTNEKLFF.

The CDR3 bases are TGCGCCAGTGTGGCGGACTTTAATCAGCCCCAGCATTTT. Translation: CASVADFNQPQHF. The rearrangement joins TRBV10-2 to TRBJ1-5; no clear D. The CDR3 extends over 13 amino acids. Trimming cost V 9 bases and J 4 bases, with 13 bases left between them. The V gene's germline CDR1 is WSHSY and CDR2 SAAADI.

The chain has TRBV7-8 and TRBJ2-3; 8 bases are shared with TRBD2. This CDR3 region has 15 residues. The V segment lost 0 bases and the J segment 1 base; nucleotides outside the gene matches: 0. Germline loops: CDR1 SGHVS, CDR2 FQNEAQ. The chain's CDR3 is CASSLASGGTDTQYF. The CDR3 DNA sequence: TGTGCCAGCAGCTTAGCTAGCGGGGGCACAGATACGCAGTATTTT.

The CDR3, as DNA: TGTGCCTGGAGTGTACTTGGGGGAGGGGGCACTGAAGCTTTCTTT. Its translation is CAWSVLGGGGTEAFF. V usage is TRBV30 and J usage is TRBJ1-1, with D tentatively TRBD1 (6 bases). The CDR3 has 15 residues. Trimming removed 0 bases at V and 4 bases at J, with 15 bases between. The germline V gene has CDR1 GTSNPN and CDR2 SVGIG (reference sequence).

This chain joins TRBV9 and TRBJ1-1; D gene unclear. CDR3 length: 15 residues. V was shortened by 7 bases and J by 0 bases, with 16 bases between the two germline ends. Per germline, CDR1 SGDLS and CDR2 YYNGEE. The CDR3 loop reads CASRDMGGLNTEAFF. DNA of the CDR3: TGTGCCAGCCGGGATATGGGCGGGCTGAACACTGAAGCTTTCTTT.

This rearrangement joins TRBV19 to TRBJ2-1, with D perhaps matching TRBD2 (7 bases). Germline CDR1 reads LNHDA; CDR2 reads SQIVND (reference sequence). Between the trimmed V and J ends, which lost 3 bases and 5 bases, there was a span of 17 bases. The CDR3 is 16 residues long. CDR3 DNA sequence: TGTGCCAGTAGTATCGCGGGGGCGGCCCTAAACAATGAGCAGTTCTTC. This gives the protein CASSIAGAALNNEQFF.

This sequence joins TRBV28 and TRBJ2-3, with TRBD1 as a possible D gene (6 bases). CDR1 MDHEN and CDR2 SYDVKM come from the germline V gene. V lost 5 bases and J 1 base, leaving 13 bases between the germline ends. The CDR3 is 15 residues long. As DNA, the CDR3 is TGTGCCAGCAGTACCGAGGGGGTAGGCACAGATACGCAGTATTTT. Its translation: CASSTEGVGTDTQYF.

The table lists this clone with a count of one. In DNA, the CDR3 is TGTGCCAGTATAGGCGGGGGCAACACCGGGGAGCTGTTTTTT. Its translation is CASIGGGNTGELFF. The V gene is TRBV19, the J gene TRBJ2-2; maybe TRBD2 (7 bases). Germline loops: CDR1 LNHDA, CDR2 SQIVND (reference sequence). Trimming left V 7 bases short and J 2 bases short, with 11 bases between. The CDR3 is 14 residues long.

The chain uses TRBV4-3 and TRBJ2-1; 11 bases align to TRBD2. J gave up 9 bases and V 0 bases, and 13 bases lay outside the gene matches. CDR1 and CDR2 from the germline V gene are LGHNA and YSLEER. This CDR3 is 18 amino acids long. CDR3 sequence reads: CASSQDPLAGGPAGEQFF. The CDR3 DNA follows: TGCGCCAGCAGCCAAGACCCTTTAGCGGGGGGGCCAGCGGGTGAGCAGTTCTTC.

The V call is TRBV6-5, the J call TRBJ1-4; perhaps TRBD1 as D (5 bases). The CDR3 length is 15 residues. V lost 2 bases and J 2 bases, leaving 9 bases between the germline ends. The germline gives CDR1 MNHEY, CDR2 SVGAGI. Written as DNA, the CDR3 is TGTGCCAGCAGTTACGGGGGGATTACTAATGAAAAACTGTTTTTT. Its translation: CASSYGGITNEKLFF.

The chain carries TRBV5-4 and TRBJ2-7; no clear D gene. The ends were cut back, 4 bases at V and 2 bases at J, with 19 bases in the middle. This CDR3 contains 16 residues. CDR1 SGHNT and CDR2 YYREEE come from the germline V gene (reference sequence). The CDR3 region is CASSEKAPPTAYEQYF. For the CDR3, the DNA is TGTGCCAGCAGCGAAAAAGCGCCACCCACCGCCTACGAGCAGTACTTC.

This chain connects TRBV12-5 to TRBJ2-3; 14 bases line up with TRBD2. V was clipped by 3 bases and J by 7 bases; unmatched bases: 6. CDR1 and CDR2 (germline): LGHNT, FRNRAP. The CDR3 is 16 residues long. CDR3 in amino acids: CASGLGLAGGKNTQYF. The CDR3 region has the DNA TGTGCTAGTGGTTTAGGACTAGCGGGAGGAAAAAATACGCAGTATTTT.